The present TCR beta chain was sequenced within a study of blood T cell repertoires in COVID-19. The table came from immunoSEQ multiplex PCR; TCRdb's copy has only in-frame clones and leaves some out. This table holds roughly 70,000 clones, roughly nine tenths found once. Germline V lookup: CDR1 SNHLY, CDR2 FYNNEI. Trimming removed 1 base from V and 0 bases from J, with 7 bases in between. The CDR3 spans 14 residues. Sample: peripheral blood. This receptor was taken from a man aged 45-65 years with acute or convalescent COVID-19. This chain links TRBV2 with TRBJ2-7; D is unresolved. CDR3 sequence reads: CASSEEYSSYEQYF. DNA of the CDR3: TGTGCCAGCAGTGAAGAGTACAGCTCCTACGAGCAGTACTTC.